This T cell receptor beta chain is from a study of T cell responses to AZD1222 COVID-19 vaccine. The germline gives CDR1 GTSNPN, CDR2 SVGIG (reference sequence). The V and J ends lost 1 base and 0 bases respectively, with 7 bases between them. The CDR3 is made up of 14 amino acids. Only in-frame clones appear in the TCRdb table, and some are missing; sequencing was by immunoSEQ multiplex PCR. The repertoire consists of about 180,000 clones, with 88% occurring once and the leading ten covering less than 0.55%. In regard to this clone: Antigen: not known.

Broader study findings: Possibly, clonal diversity was underestimated; donors were largely white British and included more females. Increased Spike-specific TCR breadth and depth were observed after two AZD1222 doses. Vaccine-related CD4 TCRs covered spike, predominating at 160-218 and 743-854. Repertoires were collected only later (after the peak T cell response had occurred).

The TCR comes from an adult in good health. The material sequenced was peripheral blood, taken on day 0 of AZD1222 vaccination. The chain employs TRBV30 and TRBJ1-5, with D possibly matching TRBD1 (5 bases). The CDR3 DNA is TGTGCCTGGAGTGGACAGTTTAGCAATCAGCCCCAGCATTTT. The encoded protein is CAWSGQFSNQPQHF. Full variable domain (remainder filled in from reference TRBV30 and TRBJ1-5): SQTIHQWPATLVQPVGSPLSLECTVEGTSNPNLYWYRQAAGRGLQLLFYSVGIGQISSEVPQNLSASRPQDRQFILSSKKLLLSDSGFYLCAWSGQFSNQPQHFGDGTRLSIL.